These T cell receptor beta chains were read from a single sample in a study of T cell clones after liver transplantation. Clones were read by immunoSEQ multiplex PCR, and TCRdb kept only the in-frame ones, dropping some. The sample holds about 15,000 clones, 85% to 95% seen once. Sequences were derived from CD8+ T cells from blood, sampled before liver transplant. The source is a human donor who received a liver transplant. The CDR3 runs from the conserved cysteine through the conserved F or W. The D gene is left open where the match is weak. Rows may omit the clone size; those that give it use once, few, many or a size class.

>TRBJ2-1|TRBV2|TRBD1|once
CASKDRVGNEQFF
TGTGCCAGCAAAGACAGGGTCGGAAATGAGCAGTTCTTC
>TRBJ2-1|TRBV27|NA|NA
CASSFLGDGHNEQFF
TGTGCCAGCAGTTTTTTGGGCGACGGACACAATGAGCAGTTCTTC
>TRBJ2-1|TRBV6-5|NA|NA
CASSYTAGPYNEQFF
TGTGCCAGCAGTTACACGGCAGGGCCCTACAATGAGCAGTTCTTC
>TRBJ1-2|TRBV19|NA|NA
CASSNNYGYTF
TGTGCCAGTTCTAACAACTATGGCTACACCTTC
>TRBJ2-3|TRBV6-5|NA|NA
CASSYSQPDTQYF
TGTGCCAGCAGTTACAGCCAGCCAGATACGCAGTATTTT
>TRBJ2-1|TRBV5-1|TRBD1|NA
CASSLQKSTGKGNEQFF
TGCGCCAGCAGCCTCCAAAAGTCGACAGGGAAGGGCAATGAGCAGTTCTTC
>TRBJ2-7|TRBV4-3|NA|NA
CASSQEGSPRDEQYF
TGCGCCAGCAGCCAAGAAGGAAGTCCCAGGGACGAGCAGTACTTC
>TRBJ2-5|TRBV7-7|NA|NA
CASSPRWDQETQYF
TGTGCCAGCAGCCCACGGTGGGACCAAGAGACCCAGTACTTC
>TRBJ2-7|TRBV29-1|NA|NA
CSVRDRHSYEQYF
TGCAGCGTGAGGGACCGCCACTCCTACGAGCAGTACTTC
>TRBJ2-3|TRBV27|NA|NA
CASRGISRHTDTQYF
TGTGCCAGCAGGGGAATCTCGCGCCACACAGATACGCAGTATTTT
>TRBJ2-5|TRBV7-9|TRBD1|NA
CASSFRGIPQETQYF
TGTGCCAGCAGCTTCAGGGGGATTCCTCAAGAGACCCAGTACTTC
>TRBJ2-7|TRBV29-1|TRBD2|NA
CSVEGTSGSNEQYF
TGCAGCGTTGAAGGGACTAGCGGGAGTAACGAGCAGTACTTC
>TRBJ2-7|TRBV29-1|NA|NA
CSVEGGTSYEQYF
TGCAGCGTTGAAGGCGGAACATCCTACGAGCAGTACTTC
>TRBJ2-7|TRBV9|NA|NA
CASSISGKSEQYF
TGTGCCAGCAGCATTTCAGGGAAGTCCGAGCAGTACTTC
>TRBJ2-7|TRBV9|NA|NA
CASSVRDWGWEQYF
TGTGCCAGCAGCGTTCGGGACTGGGGCTGGGAGCAGTACTTC
>TRBJ2-1|TRBV19|NA|NA
CASSISVEQFF
TGTGCCAGTAGTATAAGTGTTGAGCAGTTCTTC
>TRBJ2-5|TRBV19|NA|NA
CASSIELAIQETQYF
TGTGCCAGTAGTATTGAGCTAGCAATCCAAGAGACCCAGTACTTC
>TRBJ2-2|TRBV7-9|NA|NA
CASSFQSTGELFF
TGTGCCAGCAGCTTCCAGTCCACCGGGGAGCTGTTTTTT
>TRBJ2-3|TRBV6-5|NA|NA
CASSYNKDGTDTQYF
TGTGCCAGCAGTTATAATAAGGACGGCACAGATACGCAGTATTTT
>TRBJ2-2|TRBV14|NA|NA
CASSAQGRNTGELFF
TGTGCCAGCAGTGCGCAGGGTCGGAACACCGGGGAGCTGTTTTTT
>TRBJ2-7|TRBV2|TRBD1|few
CASSATRDRVAYEQYF
TGTGCCAGCAGTGCAACACGGGACAGGGTAGCCTACGAGCAGTACTTC
>TRBJ2-7|TRBV19|NA|NA
CASSIYSGREQYF
TGTGCCAGTAGTATATACTCGGGTCGTGAGCAGTACTTC
>TRBJ1-1|TRBV1|NA|NA
CTSSLPDTNTEAFF
TGCACCAGCAGCCTCCCGGACACGAACACTGAAGCTTTCTTT
>TRBJ2-1|TRBV9|TRBD1|NA
CASSAPEGQGYNEQFF
TGTGCCAGCAGCGCCCCGGAGGGACAGGGGTACAATGAGCAGTTCTTC
>TRBJ2-1|TRBV14|TRBD2|NA
CASSQDGGGFYNEQFF
TGTGCCAGCAGCCAAGACGGGGGAGGGTTCTACAATGAGCAGTTCTTC
>TRBJ2-5|TRBV6-7|NA|NA
CASSYSDIPGETQYF
TGTGCCAGCAGTTACTCGGACATCCCGGGGGAGACCCAGTACTTC
>TRBJ1-1|TRBV9|NA|NA
CASSALQGQNTEAFF
TGTGCCAGCAGCGCCCTACAGGGACAGAACACTGAAGCTTTCTTT
>TRBJ2-1|TRBV10-3|TRBD2|NA
CAISPQGLDYNEQFF
TGTGCCATCAGTCCCCAAGGACTAGATTACAATGAGCAGTTCTTC
>TRBJ2-3|TRBV27|NA|NA
CASSSGRKDTQYF
TGTGCCAGCAGTTCCGGACGGAAAGATACGCAGTATTTT
>TRBJ2-2|TRBV9|TRBD1|NA
CASSINRDRGITGELFF
TGTGCCAGCAGCATCAACCGGGACAGGGGAATCACCGGGGAGCTGTTTTTT
>TRBJ2-2|TRBV4-1|TRBD2|NA
CASSQGTSGTGELFF
TGCGCCAGCAGCCAAGGGACTAGCGGAACCGGGGAGCTGTTTTTT
>TRBJ2-1|TRBV19|NA|NA
CASSYGQNYNEQFF
TGTGCCAGTAGTTACGGACAGAATTACAATGAGCAGTTCTTC
>TRBJ2-7|TRBV11-1|NA|NA
CASSRVSYEQYF
TGTGCCAGCAGTCGAGTCTCCTACGAGCAGTACTTC
>TRBJ2-7|TRBV10-2|NA|NA
CASSEWESPYEQYF
TGCGCCAGCAGTGAGTGGGAGTCGCCATACGAGCAGTACTTC
>TRBJ2-2|TRBV18|NA|NA
CASSPPPGDLTGELFF
TGTGCCAGCTCACCACCTCCAGGAGATCTCACCGGGGAGCTGTTTTTT
>TRBJ2-5|TRBV12-5|TRBD1|NA
CASGFRDRGSGETQYF
TGTGCTAGTGGTTTCCGGGACAGGGGGTCGGGAGAGACCCAGTACTTC
>TRBJ2-1|TRBV6-4|NA|NA
CASSDSYGEGDEQFF
TGTGCCAGCAGTGACTCATACGGGGAGGGGGATGAGCAGTTCTTC
>TRBJ2-7|TRBV10-2|TRBD2|NA
CASRPPGGLNEQYF
TGCGCCAGCAGACCTCCGGGGGGGCTCAACGAGCAGTACTTC
>TRBJ2-1|TRBV4-1|TRBD2|NA
CASSQESGSYNEQFF
TGCGCCAGCAGCCAAGAAAGCGGGAGCTACAATGAGCAGTTCTTC
>TRBJ2-3|TRBV5-1|TRBD2|NA
CASSLLAGGSTDTQYF
TGCGCCAGCAGCCTACTAGCGGGAGGTAGCACAGATACGCAGTATTTT
>TRBJ1-1|TRBV27|NA|NA
CASSSFRGNTEAFF
TGTGCCAGCAGTTCATTCAGGGGGAACACTGAAGCTTTCTTT
>TRBJ2-1|TRBV2|NA|few
CASRAQDRRYNEQFF
TGTGCCAGCAGGGCGCAGGACAGACGCTACAATGAGCAGTTCTTC
>TRBJ2-7|TRBV7-9|NA|NA
CASSPPGQVYEQYF
TGTGCCAGCAGCCCCCCGGGACAAGTCTACGAGCAGTACTTC
>TRBJ2-1|TRBV10-1|TRBD2|once
CASSSTGTSGSYNEQFF
TGCGCCAGCAGCTCCACCGGGACTAGCGGGTCGTACAATGAGCAGTTCTTC
>TRBJ2-7|TRBV5-4|TRBD2|NA
CASSLSASGKGAYEQYF
TGTGCCAGCAGCTTGTCTGCTAGCGGGAAAGGCGCCTACGAGCAGTACTTC
>TRBJ2-7|TRBV5-1|TRBD1|NA
CASRSDRAYEQYF
TGCGCCAGCAGATCGGACAGGGCTTACGAGCAGTACTTC
>TRBJ2-7|TRBV11-3|TRBD2|NA
CASSPYTSGAYEQYF
TGTGCCAGCAGCCCCTATACTAGCGGGGCCTACGAGCAGTACTTC
>TRBJ1-2|TRBV19|NA|NA
CASTDSNYGYTF
TGTGCCAGTACGGATTCTAACTATGGCTACACCTTC